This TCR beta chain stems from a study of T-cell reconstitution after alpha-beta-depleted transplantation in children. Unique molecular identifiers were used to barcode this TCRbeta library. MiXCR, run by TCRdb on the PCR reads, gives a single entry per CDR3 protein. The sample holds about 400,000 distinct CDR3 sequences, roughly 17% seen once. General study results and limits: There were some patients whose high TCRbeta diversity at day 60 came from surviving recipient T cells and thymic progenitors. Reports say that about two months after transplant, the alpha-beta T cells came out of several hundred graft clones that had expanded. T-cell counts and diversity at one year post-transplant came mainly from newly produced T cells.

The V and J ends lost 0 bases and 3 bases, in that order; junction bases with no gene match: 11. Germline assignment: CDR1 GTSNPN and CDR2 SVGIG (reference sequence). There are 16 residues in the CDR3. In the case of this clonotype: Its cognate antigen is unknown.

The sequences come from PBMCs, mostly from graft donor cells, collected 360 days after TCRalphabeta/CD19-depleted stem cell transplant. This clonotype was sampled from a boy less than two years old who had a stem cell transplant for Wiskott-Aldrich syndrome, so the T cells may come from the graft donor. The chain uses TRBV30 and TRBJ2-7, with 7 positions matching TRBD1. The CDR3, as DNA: TGTGCCTGGAGTGTAAACGGTTGGGCAGGGGGCTACGAGCAGTACTTC. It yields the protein CAWSVNGWAGGYEQYF.